This TCR beta chain was captured by sequencing in a study of T cell repertoires in cytomegalovirus infection. Background on the study: Public TCR beta signatures provided an indication of both CMV infection and a matching HLA type.

Between the trimmed V and J ends, which lost 6 bases and 3 bases, there was a span of 14 bases. The CDR3 is 14 residues long. CDR1 and CDR2 from the germline V gene are MDHEN and SYDVKM. TCRdb processed the reads anew with MiXCR; each CDR3 protein has one entry. The table includes approximately 750,000 distinct CDR3 sequences, approximately 34% detected once. Whole-study results and caveats: It was HLA-C-restricted CMV-specific TCR beta clonotypes that dominated the response ex vivo. The study identified carriers of CMV plus the relevant HLA from cumulative public TCR beta family frequency.

About this clonotype itself: Its antigen is not known.

Sequenced: PBMCs. The chain carries TRBV28 and TRBJ2-5; tentatively, D is TRBD1 (5 bases). The sequence came from a human donor in good health (CMV status not recorded). Some clones in this sample may be carry-over from other donors' samples. This chain's CDR3 is CASSDQGTEETQYF. CDR3 in DNA: TGTGCCAGCAGCGACCAGGGCACCGAAGAGACCCAGTACTTC.